The entry below describes one T cell receptor beta chain. Its target is unknown. These data come from a study of neurological immune-mediated disorders. The CDR3 extends over 14 amino acids. V was trimmed by 5 bases and J by 3 bases, leaving 14 bases between them. TCRdb ran MiXCR on the 5' RACE reads and lists one entry per CDR3 protein. The table lists approximately 30,000 distinct CDR3 sequences, just over 4% of them singletons. Whole-study results and caveats: Patients with HTLV-1-associated myelopathy had the highest level of TCR clonal expansion, whereas patients with multiple sclerosis had the lowest level, falling beneath the level found in healthy controls.

This sequence originates from a woman aged 40-49 years in good health. The sample taken for sequencing was CD4+ T cells from blood. This rearrangement joins TRBV12-3 or TRBV12-4 to TRBJ2-7; TRBD1 is a possible D gene (6 bases). The CDR3: CASSPRGRGYEQYF. In DNA form, the CDR3 reads TGTGCCAGCAGTCCCCGAGGCAGGGGCTACGAGCAGTACTTC.